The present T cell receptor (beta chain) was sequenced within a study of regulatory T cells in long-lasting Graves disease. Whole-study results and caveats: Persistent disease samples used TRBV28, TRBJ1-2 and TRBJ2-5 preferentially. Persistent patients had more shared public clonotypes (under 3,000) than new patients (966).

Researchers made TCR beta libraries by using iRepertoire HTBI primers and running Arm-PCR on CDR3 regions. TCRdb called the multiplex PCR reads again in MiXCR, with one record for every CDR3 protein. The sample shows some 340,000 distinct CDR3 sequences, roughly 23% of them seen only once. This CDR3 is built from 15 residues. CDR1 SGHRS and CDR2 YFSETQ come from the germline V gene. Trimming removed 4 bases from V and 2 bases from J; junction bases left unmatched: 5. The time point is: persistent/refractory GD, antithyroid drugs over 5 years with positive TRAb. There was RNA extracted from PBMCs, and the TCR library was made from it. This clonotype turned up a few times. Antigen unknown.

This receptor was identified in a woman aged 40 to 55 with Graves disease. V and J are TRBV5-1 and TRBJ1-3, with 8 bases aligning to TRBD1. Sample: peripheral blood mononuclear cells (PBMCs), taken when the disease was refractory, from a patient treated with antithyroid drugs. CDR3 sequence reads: CASSLWTGTGNTIYF. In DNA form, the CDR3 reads TGCGCCAGCAGCCTTTGGACAGGGACTGGAAACACCATATATTTT.